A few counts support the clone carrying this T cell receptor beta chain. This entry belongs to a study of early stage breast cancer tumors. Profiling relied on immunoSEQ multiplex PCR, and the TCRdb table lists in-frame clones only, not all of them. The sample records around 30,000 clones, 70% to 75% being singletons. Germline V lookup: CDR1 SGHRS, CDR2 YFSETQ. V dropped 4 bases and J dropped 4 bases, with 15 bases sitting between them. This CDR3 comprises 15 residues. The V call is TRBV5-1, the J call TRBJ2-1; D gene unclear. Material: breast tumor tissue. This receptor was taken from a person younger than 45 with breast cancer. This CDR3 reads CASSLSGGGYNEQFF. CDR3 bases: TGCGCCAGCAGCCTATCGGGTGGCGGATACAATGAGCAGTTCTTC.